The entry below describes one T cell receptor (beta chain). The CDR3 has 16 residues. Germline-derived CDR1 and CDR2 are SGHRS and YFSETQ. V lost 0 bases, J lost 6 bases, and 18 bases lay in between. Under the authors' procedure: Reference gene primer amplification gave estimated nucleated cell counts. The repertoire was sequenced with immunoSEQ multiplex PCR; TCRdb's copy has only in-frame clones and lacks some. V and J calls and clone size are as listed in that table; D and trimming were resolved from the DNA. The profile shows a few hundred thousand clones, 65% to 90% of them singletons. The data were taken from a study of blood T cell repertoires in COVID-19. Study-wide background: The analysed material was cDNA or gDNA that came from T cells, B-cell-depleted T cells, or PBMCs.

The rearrangement uses TRBV5-1 and TRBJ1-2; no definite D call. The TCR sequence derives from a human donor in a cohort sampled during active COVID-19. Sequenced: peripheral blood. In nucleotides, the CDR3 is TGCGCCAGCAGCTTGGAGGCCGCGGACTCCAACGATGGCTACACCTTC. Its translation: CASSLEAADSNDGYTF.